The 29 T cell receptor beta chains below all came from one sample that was sequenced in a study of regulatory T cells in long-lasting Graves disease. Stated time point: newly diagnosed GD, antithyroid drugs for less than 3 months. Following extraction of RNA from PBMCs, that RNA was used to make the TCR library. Researchers made TCR beta libraries by using iRepertoire HTBI primers and running Arm-PCR on CDR3 regions. TCRdb recomputed calls from the multiplex PCR reads with MiXCR, one row per CDR3 protein. The sample includes fewer than 550,000 distinct CDR3 sequences, about 15% seen only once; the top ten take around a quarter. This sample also belongs to another study, concerning T cells in Graves' hyperthyroidism and ophthalmopathy.

The material was peripheral blood mononuclear cells (PBMCs), obtained at new diagnosis, from a patient treated with antithyroid drugs. All receptors derive from a woman between 18 and 29 years old with Graves disease.

This clonotype occurred many times. This chain links TRBV20-1 with TRBJ2-1; D is perhaps TRBD2 (6 bases). The CDR3 is made up of 16 amino acids. Deletions cut 1 base from V and 1 base from J, with 14 bases between. Germline V lookup: CDR1 DFQATT, CDR2 SNEGSKA (reference sequence). CDR3 in DNA: TGCAGTGCTAGAGTCGATACGGGGGTTTCCTACAATGAGCAGTTCTTC. This translates into CSARVDTGVSYNEQFF.

This clonotype came up many times. The chain employs TRBV6-2 or TRBV6-3 and TRBJ2-1; 11 bases line up with TRBD2. Germline V lookup: CDR1 MNHEY, CDR2 SVGEGT. V lost 6 bases and J lost 8; bases outside the gene matches: 3. CDR3 length: 13 residues. CDR3 residues: CASRVAGGHEQFF. The CDR3 region has the DNA TGTGCCAGCAGGGTAGCGGGAGGGCATGAGCAGTTCTTC.

J is TRBJ1-1 and V is TRBV6-5; no definite D call. Germline V lookup: CDR1 MNHEY, CDR2 SVGAGI. The CDR3 sequence is 14 residues long. V lost 0 bases and J lost 4, with 9 bases in between. CDR3 nucleotides: TGTGCCAGCAGTTACTCGACGGGGATCACTGAAGCTTTCTTT. Translating it yields CASSYSTGITEAFF.

V usage is TRBV10-3 and J usage is TRBJ1-6, with 7 positions matching TRBD1. The CDR3 is 14 amino acids. Trimming removed 4 bases from V and 5 bases from J; junction bases left unmatched: 2. From germline, CDR1 is ENHRY and CDR2 SYGVKD. This CDR3 is CAISGQGHNSPLHF. In nucleotides, the CDR3 is TGTGCCATCAGTGGACAGGGTCATAATTCACCCCTCCACTTT.

V usage is TRBV5-1 and J usage is TRBJ1-5; D remains unclear. CDR3 length equals 14 residues. Per germline, CDR1 SGHRS and CDR2 YFSETQ. The germline V and J ends were trimmed by 6 bases and 9 bases, with 19 bases remaining between them. The CDR3 protein is CASMPGPESGPQHF. Written as DNA, the CDR3 is TGCGCCAGCATGCCGGGCCCCGAATCTGGGCCCCAGCATTTT.

The J gene is TRBJ2-7, the V gene TRBV27; D is perhaps TRBD2 (6 bases). V shed 4 bases and J shed 0 bases, with 19 bases lying between them. The CDR3 sequence is 17 residues long. Germline CDR1 is MNHEY and CDR2 is SMNVEV (reference sequence). CDR3 sequence reads: CASSYPPRDFDSYEQYF. The CDR3 DNA follows: TGTGCCAGCAGTTACCCCCCCCGGGACTTCGACTCCTACGAGCAGTACTTC.

This clonotype has a count of ten or more. Here the CDR3 DNA reads TGTGCCAGCACAGGGGCAAACTCTGGGGCCAACGTCCTGACTTTC. Translated, it gives CASTGANSGANVLTF. The chain employs TRBV2 and TRBJ2-6, with D possibly matching TRBD1 (6 bases). CDR3 length equals 15 residues. The V and J ends lost 7 bases and 0 bases respectively, with 10 bases between them. Germline V gene data show CDR1 as SNHLY and CDR2 as FYNNEI.

A remark on this clonotype: This could be a read error, since a much larger clone is one nucleotide away. The CDR3 does not end in the conserved phenylalanine or tryptophan, so this is likely a read error. The chain employs TRBV6-2 or TRBV6-3 and TRBJ1-2, with 7 positions matching TRBD1. Looked up from germline, CDR1 is MNHEY and CDR2 is SVGEGT. This CDR3 comprises 11 residues. V shed 10 bases, J shed 7 bases, and the junction held 6 bases outside the gene matches. This CDR3 reads CATYRGFGYTL. The DNA for the CDR3 is TGTGCCACCTACAGGGGCTTTGGCTACACCCTC.

This clonotype has at least ten counts. The V call is TRBV6-2 or TRBV6-3, the J call TRBJ2-1; 8 nucleotides align to TRBD1. The CDR3 consists of 16 residues. V was pared by 4 bases and J by 6 bases, with 11 bases of the junction left unmatched. Germline lookup yields CDR1 MNHEY and CDR2 SVGEGT. The CDR3 DNA reads as TGTGCCAGCAGTTCTATTAGGACAGGGATAATCAATGAGCAGTTCTTC. It codes for CASSSIRTGIINEQFF.

This chain joins TRBV6-1 and TRBJ1-1, with D unclear. Per the germline V gene, CDR1 is MNHNS and CDR2 is SASEGT. The length of the CDR3 is 13 residues. Trimming pared 7 bases from V and 0 bases from J, leaving 9 bases between. CDR3 in DNA: TGTGCCAGCAATCCAGGTTTGAACACTGAAGCTTTCTTT. Amino acids: CASNPGLNTEAFF.

In this sample, this clonotype turned up a few times. The chain links TRBV5-1 to TRBJ2-7, with D maybe TRBD1 (6 bases). V lost 3 bases and J 2 bases, leaving 12 bases between the germline ends. The CDR3 is 14 amino acids. Germline CDR1 reads SGHRS; CDR2 reads YFSETQ. The chain's CDR3 is CASSSRTEPYEQYF. CDR3 sequence (DNA): TGCGCCAGCAGCTCCAGGACAGAACCCTACGAGCAGTACTTC.

This clonotype was seen just once. A much larger clone differs from this one at a single base, so this may be a read error. V gene TRBV10-3 combines with J gene TRBJ2-7; 9 bases fit TRBD1. The germline gives CDR1 ENHRY, CDR2 SYGVKD. V gave up 7 bases and J gave up 1 base; unmatched junction bases: 8. CDR3 length: 15 amino acids. CDR3 in amino acids: CAINNPGQGSYEQYF. CDR3 bases: TGTGCCATCAACAACCCGGGACAGGGTTCCTACGAGCAGTACTTC.

There are many counts of this clonotype. In DNA form, the CDR3 reads TGTGCCAGCGGTGGGCAGTCCTACGAGCAGTACTTC. Its translation is CASGGQSYEQYF. The V call is TRBV6-1, the J call TRBJ2-7; D ambiguous. The V end lost 8 bases, the J end lost 1 base, and 9 bases lay between the germline ends. This CDR3 is 12 amino acids long. CDR1 and CDR2 from the germline V gene are MNHNS and SASEGT.

The chain uses TRBV29-1 and TRBJ1-1; 7 bases fit TRBD1. The J segment lost 3 bases and the V segment lost 6 bases, leaving 16 bases of the junction unmatched. Germline V lookup: CDR1 SQVTM, CDR2 ANQGSEA. The CDR3 has 16 amino acids. CDR3 loop: CSVDGTVVGGYTEAFF. CDR3 nucleotides: TGCAGCGTGGATGGGACAGTTGTGGGGGGCTACACTGAAGCTTTCTTT.

This clonotype was detected only a few times. The junction departs from germline at one end; a sequencing error may be responsible. Here the CDR3 DNA reads TGTGCCAGCAGCGACAGACAGGGGACCGGCAACCAGCCCCAGCATTTT. Its protein product is CASSDRQGTGNQPQHF. The gene calls are TRBV7-2 and TRBJ1-5; 8 bases fit TRBD1. Germline CDR1 reads SGHTA; CDR2 reads FQGNSA. CDR3 length equals 16 residues.

V and J are TRBV4-3 and TRBJ2-2; possible D gene TRBD1, 6 bases. V lost 2 bases and J lost 0, with 16 bases in between. Germline loops: CDR1 LGHNA, CDR2 YSLEER. The CDR3 is 18 residues long. DNA for the CDR3: TGCGCCAGCAGCCAATTCCCCAACAGGGTCGCGAACACCGGGGAGCTGTTTTTT. Amino acid sequence: CASSQFPNRVANTGELFF.

The chain couples TRBV2 to TRBJ2-7, with 7 nucleotides matching TRBD1. V was pared by 7 bases and J by 4 bases, with 10 bases of the junction left unmatched. The CDR3 length is 14 residues. CDR1 is SNHLY and CDR2 is FYNNEI in the germline V gene. The CDR3 here is CASTVQGSVYEQYF. In DNA form, the CDR3 reads TGTGCCAGCACTGTACAGGGGTCGGTTTACGAGCAGTACTTC.

Notes on this clonotype: A much larger clone lies one base from this, so it may be a read error. V usage is TRBV27 and J usage is TRBJ1-6; maybe TRBD1 (5 bases). CDR1 is MNHEY and CDR2 is SMNVEV in the germline V gene (reference sequence). The CDR3 consists of 13 residues. The CDR3 region is CASSREFRSPLYF. The CDR3 DNA reads as TGTGCCAGCAGCAGGGAGTTTCGGTCACCCCTCTACTTT.

This clonotype was found a few times. The rearrangement joins TRBV6-1 to TRBJ1-2; 7 bases match TRBD1. Germline V gene sequence: CDR1 MNHNS, CDR2 SASEGT. This CDR3 has 14 amino acids. V lost 5 bases to trimming and J lost 1 base; unmatched junction nucleotides: 4. The CDR3 coding sequence is TGTGCCAGCAGTCGACAGGGAGTTAACTATGGCTACACCTTC. Its protein product is CASSRQGVNYGYTF.

This clonotype was counted many times. The rearrangement uses TRBV10-1 and TRBJ2-7, with D unclear. CDR1 and CDR2 from the germline V gene are WNHNN and SYGVQD (reference sequence). Trimming left V 0 bases short and J 4 bases short, with 7 bases between. The CDR3 runs to 13 residues. The DNA for the CDR3 is TGCGCCAGCAGTGAGTCGACGCTTTACGAGCAGTACTTC. This gives the protein CASSESTLYEQYF.

Of note for this clonotype: A much larger clone lies a single base off, so this may be a read error. The rearrangement joins TRBV3-1 to TRBJ2-1; D is unresolved. V lost 1 base, J lost 2 bases, and 12 bases lay in between. This CDR3 has 16 amino acids. CDR1 and CDR2 from the germline V gene are LGHDT and YNNKEL (reference sequence). For the CDR3, the DNA is TGTGCCAGCAGCCAAGGTCCGCAGGCCACCTACAATGAGCAGTTCTTC. Protein sequence: CASSQGPQATYNEQFF.

The CDR3: CASNRCTGGRTYEQYF. DNA of the CDR3: TGTGCCAGCAACAGATGTACCGGCGGGAGAACCTACGAGCAGTACTTC. V is TRBV6-2 or TRBV6-3 and J is TRBJ2-7, with 7 nucleotides matching TRBD2. Losses at the gene ends were 7 bases for V and 2 bases for J; bases not matched to a gene: 14. The length of the CDR3 is 16 residues. CDR1 and CDR2 (germline): MNHEY, SVGEGT.

This clonotype was observed a handful of times. The gene calls are TRBV5-1 and TRBJ2-7; tentatively, D is TRBD1 or TRBD2 (5 bases each). The V gene's germline CDR1 is SGHRS and CDR2 YFSETQ. This CDR3 is 15 amino acids long. The V end lost 2 bases, the J end lost 0 bases, and 12 bases lay between the germline ends. CDR3 sequence (DNA): TGCGCCAGCAGCTTACTGGTCGGGACCTCCTACGAGCAGTACTTC. Translation: CASSLLVGTSYEQYF.

This clonotype was detected a few times. The chain uses TRBV7-9 and TRBJ2-2; 10 bases match TRBD2. After removal of 4 bases from V and 1 base from J, the junction contained 6 bases not matched to a gene. This CDR3 region has 17 residues. The germline V gene encodes CDR1 SEHNR and CDR2 FQNEAQ (reference sequence). CDR3 residues: CASSSTRTSGNTGELFF. The CDR3 DNA sequence: TGTGCCAGCAGCTCCACCCGGACTAGCGGGAACACCGGGGAGCTGTTTTTT. Complete variable domain (other parts from reference TRBV7-9 and TRBJ2-2): DTGVSQNPRHKITKRGQNVTFRCDPISEHNRLYWYRQTLGQGPEFLTYFQNEAQLEKSRLLSDRFSAERPKGSFSTLEIQRTEQGDSAMYLCASSSTRTSGNTGELFFGEGSRLTVL.

This clonotype occurred once. This sequence may be a read error, since a much larger clone differs from it by one base. This rearrangement joins TRBV3-1 to TRBJ2-3; D is uncertain. V was cut by 4 bases and J by 7 bases, with 12 bases left in between. The length of the CDR3 is 13 residues. The germline gives CDR1 LGHDT, CDR2 YNNKEL (reference sequence). In DNA, the CDR3 is TGTGCCAGCAGCCCAATCACTACATATACGCAGTATTTT. Translating gives CASSPITTYTQYF.

This rearrangement joins TRBV30 to TRBJ1-2; D not resolved. Per germline, CDR1 GTSNPN and CDR2 SVGIG (reference sequence). CDR3 length: 15 residues. V lost 6 bases and J 8 bases, leaving 25 bases between the germline ends. The CDR3 sequence: CACWDLDRAVGGYTF. In nucleotides, the CDR3 is TGTGCCTGCTGGGATCTGGACCGTGCCGTGGGAGGCTACACCTTC.

This clonotype was detected a few times. J is TRBJ2-1 and V is TRBV7-9; D gene ambiguous. Germline V CDR1 and CDR2: SEHNR, FQNEAQ (reference sequence). There are 14 residues in the CDR3. The V gene lost 1 base and the J gene lost 6 bases, with 10 bases spanning the gap. The CDR3 region has the DNA TGTGCCAGCAGCTTAGAGATAGTTTTCAATGAGCAGTTCTTC. Its translation: CASSLEIVFNEQFF.

As regards this clonotype: A read error may be the cause here, since a much bigger clone is one base away. The chain links TRBV2 to TRBJ2-1; D gene ambiguous. The germline gives CDR1 SNHLY, CDR2 FYNNEI. The CDR3 runs 16 residues. The CDR3 DNA reads TGTGCCAGCCTCTACCTTAAGAACGGCCCCTACAATGGGCAGTTCTTC. Translation: CASLYLKNGPYNGQFF.

This clonotype was observed a few times. This chain uses TRBV15 with TRBJ2-5; TRBD1 aligns across 8 bases. The CDR3 extends over 13 amino acids. The ends lost 3 bases at V and 3 bases at J; junction bases unmatched: 0. The germline V gene encodes CDR1 LNHNV and CDR2 YYDKDF (reference sequence). The CDR3 loop reads CATSRTGEETQYF. As DNA, the CDR3 is TGTGCCACCAGCAGGACAGGGGAAGAGACCCAGTACTTC.